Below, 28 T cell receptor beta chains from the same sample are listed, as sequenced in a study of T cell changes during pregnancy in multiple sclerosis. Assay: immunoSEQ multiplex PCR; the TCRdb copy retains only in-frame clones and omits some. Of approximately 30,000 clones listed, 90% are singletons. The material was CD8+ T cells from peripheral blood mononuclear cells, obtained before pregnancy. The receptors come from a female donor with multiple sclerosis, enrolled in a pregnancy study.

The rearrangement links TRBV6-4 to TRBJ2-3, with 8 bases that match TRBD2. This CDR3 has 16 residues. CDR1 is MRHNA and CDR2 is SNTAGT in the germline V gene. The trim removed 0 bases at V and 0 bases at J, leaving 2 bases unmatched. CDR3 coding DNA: TGTGCCAGCAGTGACTCAGCTAGCGGGAGCACAGATACGCAGTATTTT. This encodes CASSDSASGSTDTQYF.

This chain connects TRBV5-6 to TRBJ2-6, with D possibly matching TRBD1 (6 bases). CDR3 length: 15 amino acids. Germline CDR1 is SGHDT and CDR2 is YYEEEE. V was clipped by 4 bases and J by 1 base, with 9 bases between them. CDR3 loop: CASSPQGSGANVLTF. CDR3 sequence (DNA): TGTGCCAGCAGCCCACAGGGTTCTGGGGCCAACGTCCTGACTTTC.

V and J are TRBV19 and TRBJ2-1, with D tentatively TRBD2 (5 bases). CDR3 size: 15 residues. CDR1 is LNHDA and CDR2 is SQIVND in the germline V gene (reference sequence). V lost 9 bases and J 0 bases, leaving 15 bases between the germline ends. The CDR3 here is CASRRTYSSYNEQFF. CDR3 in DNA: TGTGCCAGCCGACGGACTTACAGCTCCTACAATGAGCAGTTCTTC.

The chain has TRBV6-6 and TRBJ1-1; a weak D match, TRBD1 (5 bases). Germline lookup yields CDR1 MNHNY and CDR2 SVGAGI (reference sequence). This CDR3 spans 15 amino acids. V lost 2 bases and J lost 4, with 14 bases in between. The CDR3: CASSYTGDGATEAFF. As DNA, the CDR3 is TGTGCCAGCAGTTACACGGGGGACGGAGCCACTGAAGCTTTCTTT.

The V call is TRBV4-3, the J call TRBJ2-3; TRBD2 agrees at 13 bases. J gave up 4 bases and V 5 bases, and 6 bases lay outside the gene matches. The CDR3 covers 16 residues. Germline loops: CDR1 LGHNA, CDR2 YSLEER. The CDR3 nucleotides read TGCGCCAGCAGCGGAAAACTAGCGGGGGGGGCAGATACGCAGTATTTT. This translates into CASSGKLAGGADTQYF.

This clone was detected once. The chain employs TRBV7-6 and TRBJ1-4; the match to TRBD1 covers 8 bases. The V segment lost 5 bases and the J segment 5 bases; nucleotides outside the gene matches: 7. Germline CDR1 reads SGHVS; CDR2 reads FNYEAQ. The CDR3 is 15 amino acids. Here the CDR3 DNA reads TGTGCCAGCAGCGGCTACTGGACAGGGAATGAAAAACTGTTTTTT. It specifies CASSGYWTGNEKLFF.

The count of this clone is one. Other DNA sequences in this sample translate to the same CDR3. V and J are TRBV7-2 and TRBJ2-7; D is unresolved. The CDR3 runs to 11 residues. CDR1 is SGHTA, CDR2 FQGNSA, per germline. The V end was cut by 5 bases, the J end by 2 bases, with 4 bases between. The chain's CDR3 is CASSPAYEQYF. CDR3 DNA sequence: TGTGCCAGCAGCCCCGCCTACGAGCAGTACTTC. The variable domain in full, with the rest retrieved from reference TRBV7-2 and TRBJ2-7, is GAGVSQSPSNKVTEKGKDVELRCDPISGHTALYWYRQSLGQGLEFLIYFQGNSAPDKSGLPSDRFSAERTGGSVSTLTIQRTQQEDSAVYLCASSPAYEQYFGPGTRLTVT.

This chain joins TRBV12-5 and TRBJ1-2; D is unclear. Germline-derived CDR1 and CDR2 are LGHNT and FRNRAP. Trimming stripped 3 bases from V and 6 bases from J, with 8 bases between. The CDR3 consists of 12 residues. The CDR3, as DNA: TGTGCTAGTGGTTTAGCACTACATGGCTACACCTTC. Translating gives CASGLALHGYTF.

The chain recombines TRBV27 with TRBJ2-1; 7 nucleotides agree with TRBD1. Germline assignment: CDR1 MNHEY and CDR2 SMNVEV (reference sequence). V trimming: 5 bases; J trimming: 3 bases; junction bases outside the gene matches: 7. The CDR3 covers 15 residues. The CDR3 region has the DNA TGTGCCAGCAGTGCCTACCGGGACAGCTACAATGAGCAGTTCTTC. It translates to CASSAYRDSYNEQFF.

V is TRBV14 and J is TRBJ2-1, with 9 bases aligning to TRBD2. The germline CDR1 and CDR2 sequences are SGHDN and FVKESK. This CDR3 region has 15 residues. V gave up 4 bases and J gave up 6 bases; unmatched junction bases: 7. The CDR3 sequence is CASSRRTSASNEQFF. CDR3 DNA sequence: TGTGCCAGCAGCCGCAGGACTAGCGCGAGCAATGAGCAGTTCTTC.

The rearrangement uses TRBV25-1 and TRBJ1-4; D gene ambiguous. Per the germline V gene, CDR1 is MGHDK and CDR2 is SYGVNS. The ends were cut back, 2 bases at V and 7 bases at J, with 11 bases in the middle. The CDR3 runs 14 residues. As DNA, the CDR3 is TGTGCCAGCAGTGAACGTCAGCGGGTTGAAAAACTGTTTTTT. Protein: CASSERQRVEKLFF. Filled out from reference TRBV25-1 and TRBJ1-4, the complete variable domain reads EADIYQTPRYLVIGTGKKITLECSQTMGHDKMYWYQQDPGMELHLIHYSYGVNSTEKGDLSSESTVSRIRTEHFPLTLESARPSHTSQYLCASSERQRVEKLFFGSGTQLSVL.

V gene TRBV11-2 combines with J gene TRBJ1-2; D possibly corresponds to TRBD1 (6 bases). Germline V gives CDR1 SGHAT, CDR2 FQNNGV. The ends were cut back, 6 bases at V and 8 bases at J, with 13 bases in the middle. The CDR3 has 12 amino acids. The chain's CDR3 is CASRAGVRGYTF. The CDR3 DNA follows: TGTGCCAGCAGGGCAGGGGTGCGGGGCTACACCTTC. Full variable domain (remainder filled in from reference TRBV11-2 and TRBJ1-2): EAGVAQSPRYKIIEKRQSVAFWCNPISGHATLYWYQQILGQGPKLLIQFQNNGVVDDSQLPKDRFSAERLKGVDSTLKIQPAKLEDSAVYLCASRAGVRGYTFGSGTRLTVV.

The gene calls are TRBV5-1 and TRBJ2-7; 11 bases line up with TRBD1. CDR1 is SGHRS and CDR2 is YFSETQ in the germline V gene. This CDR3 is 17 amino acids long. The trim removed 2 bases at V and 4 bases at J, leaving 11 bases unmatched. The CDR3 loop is CASSFGTGGTQEYEQYF. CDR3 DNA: TGCGCCAGCAGCTTCGGGACAGGGGGTACCCAAGAGTACGAGCAGTACTTC.

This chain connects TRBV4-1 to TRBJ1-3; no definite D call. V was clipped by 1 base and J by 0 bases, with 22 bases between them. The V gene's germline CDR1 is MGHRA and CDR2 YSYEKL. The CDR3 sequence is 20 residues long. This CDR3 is CASSQVSWEELSNSGNTIYF. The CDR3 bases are TGCGCCAGCAGCCAAGTCTCCTGGGAGGAACTATCAAACTCTGGAAACACCATATATTTT.

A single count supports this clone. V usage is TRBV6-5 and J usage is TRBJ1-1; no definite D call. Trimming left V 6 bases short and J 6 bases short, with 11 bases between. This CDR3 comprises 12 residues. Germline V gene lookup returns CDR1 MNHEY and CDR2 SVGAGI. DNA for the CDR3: TGTGCCAGCAGATACGGGAGCGCTGAAGCTTTCTTT. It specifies CASRYGSAEAFF.

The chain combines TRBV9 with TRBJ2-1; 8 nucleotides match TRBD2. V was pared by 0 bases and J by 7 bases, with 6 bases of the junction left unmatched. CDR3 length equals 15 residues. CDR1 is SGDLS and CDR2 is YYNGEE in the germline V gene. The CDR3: CASSVAAGVWNEQFF. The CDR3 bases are TGTGCCAGCAGCGTAGCAGCGGGGGTCTGGAATGAGCAGTTCTTC.

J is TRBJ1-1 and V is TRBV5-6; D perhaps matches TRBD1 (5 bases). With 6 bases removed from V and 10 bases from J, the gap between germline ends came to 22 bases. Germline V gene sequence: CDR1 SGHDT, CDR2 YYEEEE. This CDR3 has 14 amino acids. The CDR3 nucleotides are TGTGCCAGCACCGGGGGTGTGGGGATCCCGTCAGCTTTCTTT. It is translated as CASTGGVGIPSAFF.

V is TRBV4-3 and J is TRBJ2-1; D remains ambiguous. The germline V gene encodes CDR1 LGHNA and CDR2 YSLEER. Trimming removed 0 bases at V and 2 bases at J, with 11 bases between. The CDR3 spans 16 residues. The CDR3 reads CASSQEAAAPYNEQFF. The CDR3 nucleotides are TGCGCCAGCAGCCAAGAGGCGGCGGCCCCCTACAATGAGCAGTTCTTC.

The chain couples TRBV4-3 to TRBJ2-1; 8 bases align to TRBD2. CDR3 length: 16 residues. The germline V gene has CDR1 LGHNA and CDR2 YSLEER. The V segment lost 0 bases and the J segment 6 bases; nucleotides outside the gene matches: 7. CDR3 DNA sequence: TGCGCCAGCAGCCAAGATAGCGGGACGGGGGGCAATGAGCAGTTCTTC. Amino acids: CASSQDSGTGGNEQFF.

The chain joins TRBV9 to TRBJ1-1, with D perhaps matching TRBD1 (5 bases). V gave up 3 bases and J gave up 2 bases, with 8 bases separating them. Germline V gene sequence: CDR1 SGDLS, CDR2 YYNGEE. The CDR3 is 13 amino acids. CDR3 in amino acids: CASSGTTNTEAFF. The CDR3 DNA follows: TGTGCCAGCAGCGGGACAACCAACACTGAAGCTTTCTTT.

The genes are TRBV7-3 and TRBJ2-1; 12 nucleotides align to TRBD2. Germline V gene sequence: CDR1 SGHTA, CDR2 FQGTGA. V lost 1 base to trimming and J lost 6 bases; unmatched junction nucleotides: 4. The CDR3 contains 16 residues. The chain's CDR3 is CASSLSPSGGVNEQFF. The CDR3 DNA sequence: TGTGCCAGCAGCTTAAGTCCTAGCGGGGGGGTCAATGAGCAGTTCTTC.

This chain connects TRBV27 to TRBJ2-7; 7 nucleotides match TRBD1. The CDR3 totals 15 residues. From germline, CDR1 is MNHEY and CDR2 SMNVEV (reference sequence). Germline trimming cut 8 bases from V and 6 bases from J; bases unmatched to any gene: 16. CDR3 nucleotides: TGTGCCAGCTCAATACTGCAGGGGGAAGTCCGCGAGCAGTACTTC. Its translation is CASSILQGEVREQYF.

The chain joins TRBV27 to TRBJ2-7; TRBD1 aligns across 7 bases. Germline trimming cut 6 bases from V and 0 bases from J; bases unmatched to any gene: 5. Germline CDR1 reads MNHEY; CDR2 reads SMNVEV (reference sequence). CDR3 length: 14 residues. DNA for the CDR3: TGTGCCAGCAGCGTGACAGGGAGCTCCTACGAGCAGTACTTC. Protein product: CASSVTGSSYEQYF.

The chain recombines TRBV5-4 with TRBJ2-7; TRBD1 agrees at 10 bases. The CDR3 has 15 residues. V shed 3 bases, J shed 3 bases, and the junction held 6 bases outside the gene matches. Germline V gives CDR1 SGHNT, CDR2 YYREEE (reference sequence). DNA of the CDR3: TGTGCCAGCAGCTCTGCCGGGACAGGGGACTACGAGCAGTACTTC. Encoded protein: CASSSAGTGDYEQYF.

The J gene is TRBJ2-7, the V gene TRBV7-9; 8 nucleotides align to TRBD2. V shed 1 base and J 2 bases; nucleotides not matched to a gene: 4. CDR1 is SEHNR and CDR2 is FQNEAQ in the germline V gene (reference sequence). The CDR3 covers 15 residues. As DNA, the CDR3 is TGTGCCAGCAGCTTAGAACTAGCGGTCACCTACGAGCAGTACTTC. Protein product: CASSLELAVTYEQYF.

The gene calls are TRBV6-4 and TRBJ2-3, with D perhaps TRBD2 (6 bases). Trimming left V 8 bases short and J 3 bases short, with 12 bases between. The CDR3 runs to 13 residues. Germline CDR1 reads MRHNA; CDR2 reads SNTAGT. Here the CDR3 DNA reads TGTGCCAGCTCCGTCGGGGGTACAGATACGCAGTATTTT. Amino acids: CASSVGGTDTQYF.

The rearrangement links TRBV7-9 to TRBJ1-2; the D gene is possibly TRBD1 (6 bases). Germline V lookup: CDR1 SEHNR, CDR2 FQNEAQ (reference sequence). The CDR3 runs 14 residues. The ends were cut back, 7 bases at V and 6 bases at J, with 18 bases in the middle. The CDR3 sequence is CASTSTGFLNGYTF. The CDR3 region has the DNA TGTGCCAGCACTTCTACAGGGTTTCTAAATGGCTACACCTTC.

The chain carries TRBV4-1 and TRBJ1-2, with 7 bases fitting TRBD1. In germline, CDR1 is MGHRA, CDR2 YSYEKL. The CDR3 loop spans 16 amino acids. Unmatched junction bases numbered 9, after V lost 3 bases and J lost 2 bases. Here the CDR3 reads CASSQETGQENYGYTF. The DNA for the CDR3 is TGCGCCAGCAGCCAGGAGACAGGGCAGGAGAACTATGGCTACACCTTC.